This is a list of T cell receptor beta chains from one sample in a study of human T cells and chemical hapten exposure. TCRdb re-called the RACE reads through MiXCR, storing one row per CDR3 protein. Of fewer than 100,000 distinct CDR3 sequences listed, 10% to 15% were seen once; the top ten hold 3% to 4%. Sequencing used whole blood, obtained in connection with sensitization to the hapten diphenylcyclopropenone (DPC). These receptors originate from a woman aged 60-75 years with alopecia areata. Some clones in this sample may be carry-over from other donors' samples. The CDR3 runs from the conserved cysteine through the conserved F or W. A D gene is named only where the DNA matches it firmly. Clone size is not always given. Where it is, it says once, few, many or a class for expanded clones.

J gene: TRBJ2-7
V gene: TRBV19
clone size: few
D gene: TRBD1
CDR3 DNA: TGTGCCAGTAGTATAGATTTTGCGGGACAGGGGACGTACGAGCAGTACTTC
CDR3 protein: CASSIDFAGQGTYEQYF

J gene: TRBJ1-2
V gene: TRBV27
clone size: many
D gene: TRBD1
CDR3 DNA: TGTGCCAGCAGATCAACAGGGGGCGACTATGGCTACACCTTC
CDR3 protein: CASRSTGGDYGYTF

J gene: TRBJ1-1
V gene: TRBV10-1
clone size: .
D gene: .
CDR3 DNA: TGCGCCAGCAGTGAGTCGGTATCGGTAGCCACTGAAGCTTTCTTT
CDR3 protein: CASSESVSVATEAFF

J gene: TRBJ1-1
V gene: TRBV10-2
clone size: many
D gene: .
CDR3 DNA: TGCGCCAGGTCCCAGGAGGCAAACACTGAAGCTTTCTTT
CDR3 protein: CARSQEANTEAFF

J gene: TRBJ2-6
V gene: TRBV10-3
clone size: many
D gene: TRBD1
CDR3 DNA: TGTGCCACACACGATGGGACAGGGGGAGCTGGGGCCAACGTCCTGACTTTC
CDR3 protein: CATHDGTGGAGANVLTF

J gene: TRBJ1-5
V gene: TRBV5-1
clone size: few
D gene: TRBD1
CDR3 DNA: TGCGCCAGCAGCCAATCAGGGGGCCCCCAGCCCCAGCATTTT
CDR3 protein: CASSQSGGPQPQHF

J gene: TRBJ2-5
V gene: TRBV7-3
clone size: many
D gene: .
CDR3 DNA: TGTGCCAGCAGCCTGGGGACTGACTCAGCCCAGTACTTC
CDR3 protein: CASSLGTDSAQYF

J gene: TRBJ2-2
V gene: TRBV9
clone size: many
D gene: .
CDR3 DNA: TGTGCCAGCAGCGTAGGCACCGGGGAGCTGTTTTTT
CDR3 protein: CASSVGTGELFF

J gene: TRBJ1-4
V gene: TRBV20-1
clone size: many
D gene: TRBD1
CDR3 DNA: TGCAGTGCTAGGAATACAGGGGGGACTAATGAAAAACTGTTTTTT
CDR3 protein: CSARNTGGTNEKLFF

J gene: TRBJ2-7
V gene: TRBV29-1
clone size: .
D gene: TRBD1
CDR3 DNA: TGCAGCGCAGGACAGGGGGCAGGCGAGCAGTACTTC
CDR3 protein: CSAGQGAGEQYF

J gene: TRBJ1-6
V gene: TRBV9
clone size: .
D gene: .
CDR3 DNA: TGTGCCAGCAGCCGGGACCCGGCGGACAGTAATTCACCCCTCCACTTT
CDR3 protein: CASSRDPADSNSPLHF

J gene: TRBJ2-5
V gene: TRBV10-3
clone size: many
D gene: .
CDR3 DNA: TGTGCCATCAGTGAGTCGCCCCCGGCCGAGCGGTCTGAGACCCAGTACTTC
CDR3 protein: CAISESPPAERSETQYF

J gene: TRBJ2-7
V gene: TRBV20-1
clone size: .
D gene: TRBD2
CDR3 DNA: TGCAGTGCTAGTTGGGGTAGCGGGGACTCCTACGAGCAGTACTTC
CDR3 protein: CSASWGSGDSYEQYF

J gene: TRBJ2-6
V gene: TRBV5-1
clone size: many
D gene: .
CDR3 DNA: TGCGCCAGCAGCTTGTGGTCTGGGGCCAACGTCCTGACTTTC
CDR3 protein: CASSLWSGANVLTF

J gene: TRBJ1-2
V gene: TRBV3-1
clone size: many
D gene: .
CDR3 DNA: TGTGCCAGCAGCCAAGTCCTGTTTAACAGGGAACTCTATGGCTACACCTTC
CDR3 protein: CASSQVLFNRELYGYTF

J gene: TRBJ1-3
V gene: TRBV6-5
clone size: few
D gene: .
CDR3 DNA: TGTGCCAGCGCGGAAAGACTTTCCTCTGGAAACACCATATATTTT
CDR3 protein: CASAERLSSGNTIYF

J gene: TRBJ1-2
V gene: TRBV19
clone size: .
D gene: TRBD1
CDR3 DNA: TGTGCCAGTAGCGAACTTCCGGGACAGATGGGTGGCTACACCTTC
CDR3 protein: CASSELPGQMGGYTF

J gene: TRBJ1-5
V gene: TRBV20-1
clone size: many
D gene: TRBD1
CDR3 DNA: TGCAGTGCCACCGGGACAGCTCAGCCCCAGCATTTT
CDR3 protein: CSATGTAQPQHF

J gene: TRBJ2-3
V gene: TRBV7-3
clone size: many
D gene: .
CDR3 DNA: TGTGCCAGCTCAAAGGGCGGGGGCCCCACAGATACGCAGTATTTT
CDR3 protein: CASSKGGGPTDTQYF

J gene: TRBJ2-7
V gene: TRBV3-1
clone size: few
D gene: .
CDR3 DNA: TGTGCCAGCAGCCAGTTGAGGGGCGCTTACGAGCAGTACTTC
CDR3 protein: CASSQLRGAYEQYF

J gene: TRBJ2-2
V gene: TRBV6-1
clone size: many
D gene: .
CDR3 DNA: TGTGCCAGCAGTGAATTGTACAGGCTCACCGGGGAGCTGTTTTTT
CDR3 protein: CASSELYRLTGELFF

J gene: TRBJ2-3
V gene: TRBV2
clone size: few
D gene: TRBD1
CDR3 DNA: TGTGCCAGGGAGGTTGACAGGGTGGGAGATACGCAGTATTTT
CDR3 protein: CAREVDRVGDTQYF

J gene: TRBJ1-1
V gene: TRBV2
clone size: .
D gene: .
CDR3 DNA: TGTGCCAGCAGTGAAGATGCGGGAGGCGATATAGTCTACACTGAAGCTTTCTTT
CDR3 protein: CASSEDAGGDIVYTEAFF

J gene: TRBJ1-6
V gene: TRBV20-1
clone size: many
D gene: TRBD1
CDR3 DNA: TGCAGTGCCCCAGGGGGACAGGGGAGATCACCCCTCCACTTT
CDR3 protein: CSAPGGQGRSPLHF

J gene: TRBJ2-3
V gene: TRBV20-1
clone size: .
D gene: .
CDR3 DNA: TGCAGTGCTAGTGGTATGCCTGCCCCAGATACGCAGTATTTT
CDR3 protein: CSASGMPAPDTQYF

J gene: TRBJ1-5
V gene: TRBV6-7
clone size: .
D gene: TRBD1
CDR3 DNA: TGTGCCAGTTTCGGACAGGTATTTCAGCCCCAGCATTTT
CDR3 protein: CASFGQVFQPQHF

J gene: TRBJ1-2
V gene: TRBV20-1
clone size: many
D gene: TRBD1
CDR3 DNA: TGCAGTGCTAGAGATAAGACAGGGGAAGGCTACACCTTC
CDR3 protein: CSARDKTGEGYTF

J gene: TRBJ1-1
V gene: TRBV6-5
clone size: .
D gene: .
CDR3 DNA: TGTGCCAGCAGTTACGACGGGGAAACTGAAGCTTTCTTT
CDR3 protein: CASSYDGETEAFF

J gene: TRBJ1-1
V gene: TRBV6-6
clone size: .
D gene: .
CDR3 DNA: TGTGCCAGCAGTTACGGTCAGGGGCCTTTCTTT
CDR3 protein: CASSYGQGPFF

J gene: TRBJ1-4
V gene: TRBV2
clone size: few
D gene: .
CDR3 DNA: TGTGCCAGCAGTGAGGAGCCGGGTGGAAAACTGTTTTTT
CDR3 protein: CASSEEPGGKLFF

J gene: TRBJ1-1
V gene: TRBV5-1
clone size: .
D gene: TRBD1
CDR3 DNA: TGCGCCAGCAGCTCCCAGGGGGATTTTGGTTTGAACACTGAAGCTTTCTTT
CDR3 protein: CASSSQGDFGLNTEAFF

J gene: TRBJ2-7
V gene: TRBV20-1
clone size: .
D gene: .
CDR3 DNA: TGCAGTGCTTCTGCAGGGCGTATCTACGAGCAGTACTTC
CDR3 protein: CSASAGRIYEQYF

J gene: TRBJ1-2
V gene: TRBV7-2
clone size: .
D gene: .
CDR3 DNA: TGTGCCAGCAGATCTCTACAGGGAAGCTATGGCTACACCTTC
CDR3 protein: CASRSLQGSYGYTF

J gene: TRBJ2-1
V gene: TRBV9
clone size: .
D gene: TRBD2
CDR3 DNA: TGTGCCAGCAGCGACTCTAGCGGGGGGCGGTACAATGAGCAGTTCTTC
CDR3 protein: CASSDSSGGRYNEQFF

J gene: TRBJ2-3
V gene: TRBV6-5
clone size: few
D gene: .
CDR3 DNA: TGTGCCAGCAGTCGGGGGGCTAAAGATACGCAGTATTTT
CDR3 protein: CASSRGAKDTQYF

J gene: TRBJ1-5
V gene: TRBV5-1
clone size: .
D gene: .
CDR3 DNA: TGCGCCAGCAGCTTGGGGCAGGGCGGCAGCAATCAGCCCCAGCATTTT
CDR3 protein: CASSLGQGGSNQPQHF

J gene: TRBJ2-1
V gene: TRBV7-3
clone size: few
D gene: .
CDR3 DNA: TGTGCCAGCAGCTTAGCTGGACAGCACAATGAGCAGTTCTTC
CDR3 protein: CASSLAGQHNEQFF

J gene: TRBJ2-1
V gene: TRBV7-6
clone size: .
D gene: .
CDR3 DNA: TGTGCCAGCAGCTTAGGGACACACGCGAGCTCCTACAATGAGCAGTTCTTC
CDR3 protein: CASSLGTHASSYNEQFF

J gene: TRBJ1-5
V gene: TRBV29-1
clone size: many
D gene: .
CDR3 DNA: TGCAGCGTTGTGGGAGGGAACAATCAGCCCCAGCATTTT
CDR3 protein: CSVVGGNNQPQHF

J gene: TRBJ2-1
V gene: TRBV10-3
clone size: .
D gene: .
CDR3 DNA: TGTGCCATCAGTGAGGTGTGGCAGGGCCCCTACAATGAGCAGTTCTTC
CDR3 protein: CAISEVWQGPYNEQFF

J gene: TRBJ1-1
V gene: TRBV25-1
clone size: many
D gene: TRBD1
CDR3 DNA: TGTGCCAGCGGGGAAGGGGGCTCGCACACTGAAGCTTTCTTT
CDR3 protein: CASGEGGSHTEAFF

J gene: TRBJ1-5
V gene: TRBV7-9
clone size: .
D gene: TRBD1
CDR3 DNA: TGTGCCAGCAGCCCACAGGGGGCGGGCAATCAGCCCCAGCATTTT
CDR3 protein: CASSPQGAGNQPQHF

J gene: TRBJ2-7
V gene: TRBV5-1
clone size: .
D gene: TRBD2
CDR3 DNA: TGCGCCAGCACCGGACTAGCGGGGACCTCCTACGAGCAGTACTTC
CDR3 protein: CASTGLAGTSYEQYF

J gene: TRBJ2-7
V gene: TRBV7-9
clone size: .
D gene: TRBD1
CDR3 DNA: TGTGCCAGCAGCTTCCGGACAGGGTTGTACGAGCAGTACTTC
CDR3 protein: CASSFRTGLYEQYF

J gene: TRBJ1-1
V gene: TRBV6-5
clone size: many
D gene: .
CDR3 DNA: TGTGCCAGCACCCGCTCGGGGAACACTGAAGCTTTCTTT
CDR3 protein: CASTRSGNTEAFF

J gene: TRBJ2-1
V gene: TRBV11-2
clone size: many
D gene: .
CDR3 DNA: TGTGCCAGCAGCTTAGCATCCTACAATGAGCAGTTCTTC
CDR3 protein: CASSLASYNEQFF

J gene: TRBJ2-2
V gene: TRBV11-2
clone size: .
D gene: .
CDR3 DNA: TGTGCCAGCAGCCCACCGGGGGTCGCGACCGGGGAGCTGTTTTTT
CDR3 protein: CASSPPGVATGELFF

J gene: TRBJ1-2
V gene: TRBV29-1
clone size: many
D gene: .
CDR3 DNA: TGCAGCGTTACTTCCGGGGGTCTAACGGGCTATGGCTACACCTTC
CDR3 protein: CSVTSGGLTGYGYTF

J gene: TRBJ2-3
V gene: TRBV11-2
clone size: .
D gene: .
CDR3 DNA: TGTGCCAGCAGCCACGACTTCACAGATACGCAGTATTTT
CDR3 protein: CASSHDFTDTQYF

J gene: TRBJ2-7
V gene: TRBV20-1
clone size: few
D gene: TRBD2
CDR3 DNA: TGCAGTGCTAGAGGTAGCGGGTGCCGTTCCACGAGCTCCTACGAGCAGTACTTC
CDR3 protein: CSARGSGCRSTSSYEQYF

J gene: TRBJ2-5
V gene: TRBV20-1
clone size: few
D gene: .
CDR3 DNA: TGCAGTGCTAGAGATGGGGTGGCGGGGTACCAAGAGACCCAGTACTTC
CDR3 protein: CSARDGVAGYQETQYF

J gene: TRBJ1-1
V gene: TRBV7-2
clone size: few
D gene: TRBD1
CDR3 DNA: TGTGCCAGCAGCTTAGTGGGGACAGGGTGGAACACTGAAGCTTTCTTT
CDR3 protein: CASSLVGTGWNTEAFF

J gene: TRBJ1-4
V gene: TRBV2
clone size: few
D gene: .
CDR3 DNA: TGTGCCTTTCCCGGTGACTCGGGAAAACTGTTTTTT
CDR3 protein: CAFPGDSGKLFF

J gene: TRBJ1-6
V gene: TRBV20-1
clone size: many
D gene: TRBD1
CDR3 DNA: TGCAGTGCTGGGGGGACAGGGGCGCGTTCACCCCTCCACTTT
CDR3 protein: CSAGGTGARSPLHF